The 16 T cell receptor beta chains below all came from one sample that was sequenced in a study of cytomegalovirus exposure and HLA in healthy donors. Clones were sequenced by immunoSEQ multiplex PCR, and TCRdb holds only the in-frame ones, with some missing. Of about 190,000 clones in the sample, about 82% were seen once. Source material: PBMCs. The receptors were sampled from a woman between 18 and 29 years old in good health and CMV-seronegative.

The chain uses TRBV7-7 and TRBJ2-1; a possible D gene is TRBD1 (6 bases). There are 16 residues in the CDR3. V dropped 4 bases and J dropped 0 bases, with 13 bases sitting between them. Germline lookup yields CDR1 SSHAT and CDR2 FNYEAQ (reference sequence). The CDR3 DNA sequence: TGTGCCAGCAGCTCGACAGGTACGAACTCCTACAATGAGCAGTTCTTC. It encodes CASSSTGTNSYNEQFF.

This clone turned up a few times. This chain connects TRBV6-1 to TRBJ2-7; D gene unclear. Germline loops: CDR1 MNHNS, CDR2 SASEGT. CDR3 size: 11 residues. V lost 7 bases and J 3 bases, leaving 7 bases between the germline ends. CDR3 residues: CASNLSYEQYF. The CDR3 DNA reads TGTGCCAGCAATCTAAGCTACGAGCAGTACTTC.

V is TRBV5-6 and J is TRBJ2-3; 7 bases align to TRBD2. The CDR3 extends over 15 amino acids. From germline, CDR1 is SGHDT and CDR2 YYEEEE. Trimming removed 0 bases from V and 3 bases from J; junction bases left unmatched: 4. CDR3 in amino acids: CASSLGPGGTDTQYF. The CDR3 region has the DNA TGTGCCAGCAGCTTGGGTCCGGGGGGTACAGATACGCAGTATTTT.

The CDR3 here is CASSQTGGLDGYTF. The CDR3 bases are TGCGCCAGCAGCCAAACAGGGGGCTTGGATGGCTACACCTTC. This chain uses TRBV4-1 with TRBJ1-2, with 9 bases lining up with TRBD1. Germline V CDR1 and CDR2: MGHRA, YSYEKL. Trimming removed 2 bases from V and 6 bases from J; junction bases left unmatched: 4. The CDR3 runs 14 residues.

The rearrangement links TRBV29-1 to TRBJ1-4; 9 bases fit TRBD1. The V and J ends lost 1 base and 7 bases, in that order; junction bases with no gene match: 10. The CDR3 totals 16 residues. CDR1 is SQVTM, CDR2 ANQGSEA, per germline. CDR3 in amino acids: CSVEGLWTGDGEKLFF. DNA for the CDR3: TGCAGCGTTGAAGGACTATGGACAGGGGACGGTGAAAAACTGTTTTTT.

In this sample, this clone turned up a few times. DNA of the CDR3: TGCGCCAGCAGCTTGGAGCTAGCGGGGGGCCACGAGCAGTACTTC. This codes for CASSLELAGGHEQYF. J is TRBJ2-7 and V is TRBV5-1, with 11 bases matching TRBD2. The V segment lost 0 bases and the J segment 5 bases; nucleotides outside the gene matches: 4. CDR3 length: 15 residues. Per germline, CDR1 SGHRS and CDR2 YFSETQ.

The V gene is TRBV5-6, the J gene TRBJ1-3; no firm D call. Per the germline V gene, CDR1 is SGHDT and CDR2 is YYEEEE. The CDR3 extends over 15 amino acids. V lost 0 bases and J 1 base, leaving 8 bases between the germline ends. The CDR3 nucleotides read TGTGCCAGCAGCTTGGGACGGGTTTCTGGAAACACCATATATTTT. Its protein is CASSLGRVSGNTIYF.

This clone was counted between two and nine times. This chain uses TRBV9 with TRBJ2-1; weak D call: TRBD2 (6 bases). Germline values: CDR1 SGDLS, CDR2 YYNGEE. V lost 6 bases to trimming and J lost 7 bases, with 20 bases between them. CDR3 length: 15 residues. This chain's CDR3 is CASTLTEGRSNEQFF. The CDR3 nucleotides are TGTGCCAGCACCCTCACGGAGGGGAGGTCGAATGAGCAGTTCTTC.

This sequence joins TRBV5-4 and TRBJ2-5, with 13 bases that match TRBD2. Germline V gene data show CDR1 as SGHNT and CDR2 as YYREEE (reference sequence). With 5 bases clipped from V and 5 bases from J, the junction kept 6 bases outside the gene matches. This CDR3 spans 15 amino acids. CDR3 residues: CASRSGTSGVETQYF. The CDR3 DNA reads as TGTGCCAGCAGATCCGGGACTAGCGGGGTCGAGACCCAGTACTTC.

As DNA, the CDR3 is TGTGCCAGTAAGACAGCCTCCGGTTCAGGAGATACGCAGTATTTT. Translation gives CASKTASGSGDTQYF. The chain couples TRBV19 to TRBJ2-3; TRBD1 is a possible D gene (5 bases). Germline values: CDR1 LNHDA, CDR2 SQIVND (reference sequence). The V end was cut by 7 bases, the J end by 5 bases, with 19 bases between. This CDR3 has 15 residues.

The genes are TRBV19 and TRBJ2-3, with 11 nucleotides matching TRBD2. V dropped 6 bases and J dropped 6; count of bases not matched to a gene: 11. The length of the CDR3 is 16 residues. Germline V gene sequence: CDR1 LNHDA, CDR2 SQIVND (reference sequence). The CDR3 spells CASRLAGGPRTDTQYF. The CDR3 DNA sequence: TGTGCCAGTAGATTAGCGGGGGGGCCGAGGACGGATACGCAGTATTTT.

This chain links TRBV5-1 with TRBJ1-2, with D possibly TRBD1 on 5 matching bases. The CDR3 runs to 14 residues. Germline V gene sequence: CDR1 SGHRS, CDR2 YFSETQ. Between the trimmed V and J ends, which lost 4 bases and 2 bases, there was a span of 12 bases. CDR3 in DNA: TGCGCCAGCAGCCGGACACAACTCAACTATGGCTACACCTTC. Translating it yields CASSRTQLNYGYTF.

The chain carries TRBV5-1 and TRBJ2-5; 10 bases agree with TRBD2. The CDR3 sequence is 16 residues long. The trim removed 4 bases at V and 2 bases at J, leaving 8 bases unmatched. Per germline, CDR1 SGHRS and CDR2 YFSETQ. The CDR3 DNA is TGCGCCAGCAGCATGAGCGGGGGGGTGGTGCAAGAGACCCAGTACTTC. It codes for CASSMSGGVVQETQYF.

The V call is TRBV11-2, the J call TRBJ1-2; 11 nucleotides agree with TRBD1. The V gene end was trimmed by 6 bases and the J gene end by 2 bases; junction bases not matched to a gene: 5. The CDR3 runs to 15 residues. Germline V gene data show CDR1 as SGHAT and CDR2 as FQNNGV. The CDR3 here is CASSLGQGVNYGYTF. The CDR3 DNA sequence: TGTGCCAGCAGTCTGGGACAGGGGGTGAACTATGGCTACACCTTC.

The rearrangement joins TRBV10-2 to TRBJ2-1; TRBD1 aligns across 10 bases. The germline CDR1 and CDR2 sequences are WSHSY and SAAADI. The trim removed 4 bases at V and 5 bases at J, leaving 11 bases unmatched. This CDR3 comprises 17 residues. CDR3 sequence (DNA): TGCGCCAGCAGTGGCCATGACGGGACAGGGGAGAACAATGAGCAGTTCTTC. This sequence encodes CASSGHDGTGENNEQFF.

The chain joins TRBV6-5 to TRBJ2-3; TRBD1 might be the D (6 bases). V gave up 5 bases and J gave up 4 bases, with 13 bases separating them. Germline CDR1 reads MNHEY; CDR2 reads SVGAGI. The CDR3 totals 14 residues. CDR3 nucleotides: TGTGCCAGCAGTCCATCAGGGGTTCCAGATACGCAGTATTTT. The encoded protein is CASSPSGVPDTQYF.